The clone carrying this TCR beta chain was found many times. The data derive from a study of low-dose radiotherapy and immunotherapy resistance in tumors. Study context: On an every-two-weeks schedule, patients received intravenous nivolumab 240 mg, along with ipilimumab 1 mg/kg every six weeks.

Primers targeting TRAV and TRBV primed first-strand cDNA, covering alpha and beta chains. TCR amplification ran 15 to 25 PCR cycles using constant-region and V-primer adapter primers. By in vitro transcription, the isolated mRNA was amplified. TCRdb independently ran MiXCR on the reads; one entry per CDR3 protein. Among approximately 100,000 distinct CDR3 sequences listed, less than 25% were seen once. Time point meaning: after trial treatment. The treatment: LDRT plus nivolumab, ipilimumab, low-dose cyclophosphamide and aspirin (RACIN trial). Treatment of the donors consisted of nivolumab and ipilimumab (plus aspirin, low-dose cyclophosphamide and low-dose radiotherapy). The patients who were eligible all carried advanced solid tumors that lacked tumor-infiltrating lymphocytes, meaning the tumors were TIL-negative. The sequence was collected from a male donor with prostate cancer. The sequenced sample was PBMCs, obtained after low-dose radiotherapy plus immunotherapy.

DNA of the CDR3: TGTGCCAGCTCGCCGTACCAAGAGACCCAGTACTTC. Its translation is CASSPYQETQYF. This sequence joins TRBV18 and TRBJ2-5; no definite D call. The CDR3 covers 12 residues. Trimming stripped 6 bases from V and 0 bases from J, with 5 bases between. The germline V gene encodes CDR1 KGHSH and CDR2 LQKENI.